These 10 T cell receptor beta chains share one sample of origin, sequenced in a study of multiple sclerosis patients with progressive multifocal leukoencephalopathy. Sample time point: time of PML onset. The assay was immunoSEQ multiplex PCR, and TCRdb's table has in-frame clones only and misses some. Among more than 30,000 clones listed, 87% were seen once. The sample here was PBMCs, taken from a patient treated with natalizumab. These receptors were collected from a woman aged 40-49 years with progressive multifocal leukoencephalopathy.

The chain recombines TRBV9 with TRBJ2-2; D uncertain. There are 12 residues in the CDR3. Trimming cost V 4 bases and J 3 bases, with 4 bases left between them. Germline lookup yields CDR1 SGDLS and CDR2 YYNGEE. For the CDR3, the DNA is TGTGCCAGCAGCACCTACACCGGGGAGCTGTTTTTT. This sequence encodes CASSTYTGELFF.

This chain joins TRBV29-1 and TRBJ1-1; the match to TRBD1 covers 7 bases. CDR1 and CDR2 from the germline V gene are SQVTM and ANQGSEA. The length of the CDR3 is 15 residues. The trim removed 7 bases at V and 3 bases at J, leaving 14 bases unmatched. CDR3 amino acids: CSAADRQGRDTEAFF. The CDR3, as DNA: TGCAGCGCCGCCGATCGACAGGGTAGAGACACTGAAGCTTTCTTT.

The V and J genes are TRBV23-1 and TRBJ2-1, with D possibly called TRBD1 or TRBD2 (5 bases each). TRBV23-1 is an ORF, with its function uncertain. CDR3 length: 14 amino acids. With 4 bases removed from V and 5 bases from J, the gap between germline ends came to 12 bases. The CDR3, as DNA: TGCGCCAGCAGTCGGGGGACGGGAAACAATGAGCAGTTCTTC. Protein product: CASSRGTGNNEQFF.

The V gene is TRBV6-1, the J gene TRBJ1-5, with 9 bases aligning to TRBD1. CDR1 is MNHNS, CDR2 SASEGT, per germline. This CDR3 is 16 amino acids long. V was clipped by 3 bases and J by 2 bases; unmatched bases: 5. The CDR3 bases are TGTGCCAGCAGTGAGTTTACAGGGGGCGGCAATCAGCCCCAGCATTTT. This encodes CASSEFTGGGNQPQHF.

The genes are TRBV5-8 and TRBJ1-1, with TRBD1 matching over 9 bases. The ends lost 5 bases at V and 4 bases at J; junction bases unmatched: 12. Germline CDR1 is SGHTS and CDR2 is YDEGEE. The length of the CDR3 is 16 residues. The CDR3 region is CASRSSGTGRVTEAFF. CDR3 DNA sequence: TGTGCCAGCAGGTCGTCCGGGACAGGGCGGGTCACTGAAGCTTTCTTT.

The chain has TRBV28 and TRBJ1-3, with a weak D call TRBD1 (6 bases). Trimming shortened V by 6 bases and J by 4 bases, and 19 bases separated the two germline ends. Germline CDR1 MDHEN, CDR2 SYDVKM. This CDR3 contains 16 residues. The CDR3 region is CASRFNRVLAGNTIYF. The CDR3 DNA reads as TGTGCCAGCAGATTCAACAGGGTACTGGCAGGAAACACCATATATTTT. Combining the CDR3 with reference TRBV28 and TRBJ1-3 gives the whole variable domain DVKVTQSSRYLVKRTGEKVFLECVQDMDHENMFWYRQDPGLGLRLIYFSYDVKMKEKGDIPEGYSVSREKKERFSLILESASTNQTSMYLCASRFNRVLAGNTIYFGEGSWLTVV.

The chain has TRBV7-9 and TRBJ2-3, with no clear D. Germline values: CDR1 SEHNR, CDR2 FQNEAQ (reference sequence). V was clipped by 5 bases and J by 2 bases, with 17 bases between them. CDR3 size: 16 residues. CDR3 sequence reads: CASSLRLAASTDTQYF. CDR3 DNA sequence: TGTGCCAGCAGCCTAAGACTCGCGGCCTCCACAGATACGCAGTATTTT.

This chain links TRBV5-6 with TRBJ1-5; a possible D gene is TRBD1 (5 bases). Trimming removed 2 bases at V and 0 bases at J, with 6 bases between. The CDR3 is 14 residues long. CDR1 is SGHDT, CDR2 YYEEEE, per germline. The CDR3: CASSFGGSNQPQHF. CDR3 in DNA: TGTGCCAGCAGCTTCGGGGGTAGCAATCAGCCCCAGCATTTT.

V gene TRBV7-2 combines with J gene TRBJ2-6, with 13 bases identical to TRBD2. The CDR3 has 17 residues. The trim removed 6 bases at V and 4 bases at J, leaving 6 bases unmatched. Germline V CDR1 and CDR2: SGHTA, FQGNSA. The CDR3 DNA is TGTGCCAGCAGGCGGACTAGCGGGAGTGACGGGGCCAACGTCCTGACTTTC. Residues: CASRRTSGSDGANVLTF.

This clone appeared once. This sequence joins TRBV6-6 and TRBJ2-7; TRBD2 might be the D (6 bases). This CDR3 comprises 15 residues. The V and J ends lost 5 bases and 4 bases respectively, with 18 bases between them. The germline CDR1 and CDR2 sequences are MNHNY and SVGAGI (reference sequence). In DNA, the CDR3 is TGTGCCAGCAGTCACGGGACTCCAGAATTATACGAGCAGTACTTC. Translating it yields CASSHGTPELYEQYF.